These 2 T cell receptor beta chains were sequenced from one sample in a study of blood T cell repertoires in COVID-19. Sequenced by immunoSEQ multiplex PCR; TCRdb stores in-frame clones only, minus some. The sample lists 200,000 to 300,000 clones; 84% were seen once. The sample taken for sequencing was peripheral blood. The receptors were gathered from a man aged 55 to 69 with acute or convalescent COVID-19.

The chain has TRBV2 and TRBJ2-7; possibly TRBD1 for D (6 bases). This CDR3 has 15 residues. V shed 3 bases and J shed 6 bases, with 18 bases lying between them. Germline assignment: CDR1 SNHLY and CDR2 FYNNEI. Written as DNA, the CDR3 is TGTGCCAGCAGTGAGTGGGCAGGGGAGTTGTCCGAGCAGTACTTC. Amino acid sequence: CASSEWAGELSEQYF.

The CDR3 reads CASSQEGLVGPETQYF. As DNA, the CDR3 is TGCGCCAGCAGCCAAGAGGGACTTGTCGGGCCAGAGACCCAGTACTTC. The gene calls are TRBV4-1 and TRBJ2-5; a weak D match, TRBD2 (6 bases). The CDR3 is 16 residues long. Trimming pared 0 bases from V and 4 bases from J, leaving 15 bases between. In germline, CDR1 is MGHRA, CDR2 YSYEKL.